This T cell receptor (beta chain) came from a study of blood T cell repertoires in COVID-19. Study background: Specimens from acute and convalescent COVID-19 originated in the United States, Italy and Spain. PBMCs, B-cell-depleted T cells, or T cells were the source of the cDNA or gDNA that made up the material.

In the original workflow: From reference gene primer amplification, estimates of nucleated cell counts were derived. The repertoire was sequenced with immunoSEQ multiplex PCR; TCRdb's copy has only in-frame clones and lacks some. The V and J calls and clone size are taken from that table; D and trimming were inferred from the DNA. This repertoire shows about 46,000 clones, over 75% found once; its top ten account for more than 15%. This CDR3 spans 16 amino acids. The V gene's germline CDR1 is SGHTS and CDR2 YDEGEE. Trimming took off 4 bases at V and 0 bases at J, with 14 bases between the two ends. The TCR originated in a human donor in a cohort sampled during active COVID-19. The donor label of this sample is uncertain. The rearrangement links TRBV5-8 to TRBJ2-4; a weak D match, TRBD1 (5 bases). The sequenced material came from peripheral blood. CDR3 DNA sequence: TGTGCCAGCAGCCCCAGACAGTTACTAGCCAAAAACATTCAGTACTTC. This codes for CASSPRQLLAKNIQYF.